The subject of this entry is one T cell receptor beta chain. CDR1 and CDR2 (germline): SGHVS, FQNEAQ. With 5 bases removed from V and 7 bases from J, the gap between germline ends came to 11 bases. This CDR3 spans 12 amino acids. The source of the sample is a study of T cell responses to AZD1222 COVID-19 vaccine. This table comes from immunoSEQ multiplex PCR, and its TCRdb copy is limited to in-frame clones, with some not included. This table holds about 110,000 clones, about 90% found once. This specimen consisted of peripheral blood, obtained 28 days after the second AZD1222 dose. This receptor was identified in an adult who received the AZD1222 COVID-19 vaccine. V usage is TRBV7-8 and J usage is TRBJ2-5; D is ambiguous. The DNA for the CDR3 is TGTGCCAGCAGCCCCTCTTCGAGGACCCAGTACTTC. Amino acids: CASSPSSRTQYF.